This T cell receptor (beta chain) emerged from a study of T cell clonality in common variable immunodeficiency. Study findings and constraints: In common variable immunodeficiency, TCR beta chains reportedly carried fewer deletions and N-nucleotide insertions.

CDR3 length equals 15 residues. The V gene end was trimmed by 5 bases and the J gene end by 3 bases; junction bases not matched to a gene: 7. Per the germline V gene, CDR1 is MNHEY and CDR2 is SVGEGT. Sequenced by immunoSEQ multiplex PCR; TCRdb stores in-frame clones only, minus some. The sample contains about 12,000 clones, none of them singletons. This clone came up a few times. Its antigen remains unidentified. The sequenced fragment ends 3 residues before the CDR3 boundary, so the rest is inferred from the germline J gene. Donors gave roughly 5 to 9 ml heparinized peripheral whole blood. The rearrangement links TRBV6-2 or TRBV6-3 to TRBJ2-7, with 10 bases that match TRBD2. Specimen: peripheral blood mononuclear cells. The clonotype comes from a human donor with common variable immunodeficiency. Here the CDR3 reads CASSTPSGGFYEQYF. The DNA read from the CDR3 is TGTGCCAGCAGTACACCTAGCGGGGGCTTCTACGAG.